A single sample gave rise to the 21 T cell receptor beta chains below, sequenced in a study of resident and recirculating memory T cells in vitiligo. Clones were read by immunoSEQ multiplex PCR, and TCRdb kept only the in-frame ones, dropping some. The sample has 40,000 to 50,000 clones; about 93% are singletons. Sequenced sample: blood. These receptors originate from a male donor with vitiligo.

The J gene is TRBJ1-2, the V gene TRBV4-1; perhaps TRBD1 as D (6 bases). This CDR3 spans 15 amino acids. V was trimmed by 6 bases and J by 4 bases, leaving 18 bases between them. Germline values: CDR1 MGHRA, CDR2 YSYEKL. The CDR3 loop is CASRKGEGISYGYTF. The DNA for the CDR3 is TGCGCCAGCAGGAAGGGGGAGGGGATTTCCTATGGCTACACCTTC.

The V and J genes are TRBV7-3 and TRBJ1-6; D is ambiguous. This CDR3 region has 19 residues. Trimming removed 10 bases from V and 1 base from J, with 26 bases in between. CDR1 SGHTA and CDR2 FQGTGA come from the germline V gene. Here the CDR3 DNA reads TGTGCCACCCCGTCCAGAGCACCAGGAGGAAGTTCCTATAATTCACCCCTCCACTTT. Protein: CATPSRAPGGSSYNSPLHF.

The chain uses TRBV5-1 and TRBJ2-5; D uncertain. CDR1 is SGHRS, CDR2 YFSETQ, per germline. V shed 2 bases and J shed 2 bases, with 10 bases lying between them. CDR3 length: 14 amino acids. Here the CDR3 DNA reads TGCGCCAGCAGCTTACGCGCGACACAAGAGACCCAGTACTTC. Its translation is CASSLRATQETQYF. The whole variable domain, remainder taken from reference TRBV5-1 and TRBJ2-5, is KAGVTQTPRYLIKTRGQQVTLSCSPISGHRSVSWYQQTPGQGLQFLFEYFSETQRNKGNFPGRFSGRQFSNSRSEMNVSTLELGDSALYLCASSLRATQETQYFGPGTRLLVL.

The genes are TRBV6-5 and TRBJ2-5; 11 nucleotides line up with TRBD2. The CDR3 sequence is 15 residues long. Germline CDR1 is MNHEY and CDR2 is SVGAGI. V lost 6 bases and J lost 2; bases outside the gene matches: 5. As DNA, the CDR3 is TGTGCCAGCAGACCTAGCGGGGGGAATCAAGAGACCCAGTACTTC. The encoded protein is CASRPSGGNQETQYF.

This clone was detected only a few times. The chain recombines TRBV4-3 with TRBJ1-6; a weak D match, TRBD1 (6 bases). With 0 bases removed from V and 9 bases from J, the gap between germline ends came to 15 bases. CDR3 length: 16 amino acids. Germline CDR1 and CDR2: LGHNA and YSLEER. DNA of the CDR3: TGCGCCAGCAGCCAAGACCCCGGCAGGGGTGGTTCACCCCTCCACTTT. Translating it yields CASSQDPGRGGSPLHF.

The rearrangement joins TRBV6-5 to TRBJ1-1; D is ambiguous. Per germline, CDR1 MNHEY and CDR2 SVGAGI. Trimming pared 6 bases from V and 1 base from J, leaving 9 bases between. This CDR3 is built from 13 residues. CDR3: CASRFDKNTEAFF. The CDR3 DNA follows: TGTGCCAGCAGGTTCGACAAGAACACTGAAGCTTTCTTT.

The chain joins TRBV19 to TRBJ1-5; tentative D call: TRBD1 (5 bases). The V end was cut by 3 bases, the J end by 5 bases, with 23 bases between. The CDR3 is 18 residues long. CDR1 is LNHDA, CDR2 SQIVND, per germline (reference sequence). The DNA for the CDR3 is TGTGCCAGTAGTATTGAGGCAGGGTTAGGGGCTAGACATCAGCCCCAGCATTTT. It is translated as CASSIEAGLGARHQPQHF.

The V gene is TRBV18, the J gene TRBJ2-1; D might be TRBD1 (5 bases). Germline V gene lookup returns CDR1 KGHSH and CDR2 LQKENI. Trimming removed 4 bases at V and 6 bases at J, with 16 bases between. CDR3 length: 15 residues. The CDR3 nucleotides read TGTGCCAGCTCACGCGACAGAGTCCTGGGCAATGAGCAGTTCTTC. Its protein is CASSRDRVLGNEQFF.

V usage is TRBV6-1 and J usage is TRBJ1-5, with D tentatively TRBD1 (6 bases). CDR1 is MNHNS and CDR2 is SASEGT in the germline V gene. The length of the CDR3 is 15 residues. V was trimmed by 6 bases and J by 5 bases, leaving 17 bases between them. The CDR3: CASSLNGGGDQPQHF. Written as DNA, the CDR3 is TGTGCCAGCAGCCTGAACGGTGGGGGCGATCAGCCCCAGCATTTT.

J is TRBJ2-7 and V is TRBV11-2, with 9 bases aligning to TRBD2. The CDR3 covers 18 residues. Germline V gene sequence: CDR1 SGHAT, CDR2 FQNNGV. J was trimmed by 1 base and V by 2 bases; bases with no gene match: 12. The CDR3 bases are TGTGCCAGCAGCTTACAACCCACCAGCGGGGGGCTTTCCTACGAGCAGTACTTC. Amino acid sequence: CASSLQPTSGGLSYEQYF. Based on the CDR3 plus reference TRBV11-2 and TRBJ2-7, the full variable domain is EAGVAQSPRYKIIEKRQSVAFWCNPISGHATLYWYQQILGQGPKLLIQFQNNGVVDDSQLPKDRFSAERLKGVDSTLKIQPAKLEDSAVYLCASSLQPTSGGLSYEQYFGPGTRLTVT.

DNA for the CDR3: TGCGCCAGCAGCCAAGGAAATGCGGCGGAAAAACTGTTTTTT. Its translation is CASSQGNAAEKLFF. The gene calls are TRBV4-3 and TRBJ1-4; D gene unclear. Per the germline V gene, CDR1 is LGHNA and CDR2 is YSLEER. V was clipped by 1 base and J by 8 bases, with 11 bases between them. This CDR3 comprises 14 residues.

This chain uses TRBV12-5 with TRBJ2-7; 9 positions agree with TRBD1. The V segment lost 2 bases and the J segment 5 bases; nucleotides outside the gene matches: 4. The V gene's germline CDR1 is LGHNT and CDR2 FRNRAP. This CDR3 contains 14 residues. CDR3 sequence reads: CASGLLTGGDEQYF. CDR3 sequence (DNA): TGTGCTAGTGGTTTGTTAACAGGGGGCGACGAGCAGTACTTC.

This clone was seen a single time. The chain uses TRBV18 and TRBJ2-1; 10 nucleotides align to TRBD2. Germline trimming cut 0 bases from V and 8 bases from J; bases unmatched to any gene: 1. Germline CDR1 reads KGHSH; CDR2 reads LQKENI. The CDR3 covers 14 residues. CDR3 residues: CASSPPSGGDEQFF. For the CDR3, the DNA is TGTGCCAGCTCACCACCAAGCGGGGGGGATGAGCAGTTCTTC.

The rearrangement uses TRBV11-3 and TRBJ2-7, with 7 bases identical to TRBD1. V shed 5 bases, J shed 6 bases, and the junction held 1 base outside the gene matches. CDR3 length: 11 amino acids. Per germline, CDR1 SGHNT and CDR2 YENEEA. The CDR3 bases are TGTGCCAGCAGCGCAGGGGGCGAGCAGTACTTC. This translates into CASSAGGEQYF.

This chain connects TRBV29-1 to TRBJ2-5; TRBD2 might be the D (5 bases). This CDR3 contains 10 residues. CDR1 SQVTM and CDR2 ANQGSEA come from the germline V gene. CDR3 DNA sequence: TGCAGTATTGGGGAGGAGACCCAGTACTTC. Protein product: CSIGEETQYF.

The CDR3 loop reads CASAWTGGGTDTQYF. CDR3 coding DNA: TGCGCCAGCGCATGGACAGGCGGGGGGACAGATACGCAGTATTTT. V usage is TRBV5-1 and J usage is TRBJ2-3, with D perhaps matching TRBD2 (8 bases). CDR1 is SGHRS and CDR2 is YFSETQ in the germline V gene. V lost 7 bases and J 3 bases, leaving 18 bases between the germline ends. CDR3 size: 15 residues.

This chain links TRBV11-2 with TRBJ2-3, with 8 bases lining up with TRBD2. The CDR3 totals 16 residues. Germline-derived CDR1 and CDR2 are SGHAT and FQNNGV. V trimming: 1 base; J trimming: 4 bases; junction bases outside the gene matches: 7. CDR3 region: CASSLGLAGTADTQYF. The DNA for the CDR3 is TGTGCCAGCAGCTTAGGGCTAGCGGGTACGGCAGATACGCAGTATTTT. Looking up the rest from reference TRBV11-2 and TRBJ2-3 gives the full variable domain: EAGVAQSPRYKIIEKRQSVAFWCNPISGHATLYWYQQILGQGPKLLIQFQNNGVVDDSQLPKDRFSAERLKGVDSTLKIQPAKLEDSAVYLCASSLGLAGTADTQYFGPGTRLTVL.

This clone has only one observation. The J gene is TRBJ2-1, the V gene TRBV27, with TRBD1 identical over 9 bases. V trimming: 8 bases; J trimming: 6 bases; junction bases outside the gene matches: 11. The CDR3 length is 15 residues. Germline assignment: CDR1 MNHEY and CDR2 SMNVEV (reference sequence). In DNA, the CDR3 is TGTGCCAGCCGACTAAAGGGACAGGGAAGCAATGAGCAGTTCTTC. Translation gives CASRLKGQGSNEQFF.

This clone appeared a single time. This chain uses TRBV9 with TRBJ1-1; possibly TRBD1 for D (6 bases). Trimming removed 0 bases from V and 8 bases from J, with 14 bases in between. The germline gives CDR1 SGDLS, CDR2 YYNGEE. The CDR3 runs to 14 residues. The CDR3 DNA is TGTGCCAGCAGCGTAGCGGGGGGCGGGACAGAAGCTTTCTTT. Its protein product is CASSVAGGGTEAFF.

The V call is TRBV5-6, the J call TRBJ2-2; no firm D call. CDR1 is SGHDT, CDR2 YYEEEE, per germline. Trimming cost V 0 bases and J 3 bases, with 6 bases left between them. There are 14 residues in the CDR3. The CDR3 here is CASSLALDTGELFF. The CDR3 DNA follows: TGTGCCAGCAGCTTGGCCCTAGACACCGGGGAGCTGTTTTTT. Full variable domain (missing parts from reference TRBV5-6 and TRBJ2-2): DAGVTQSPTHLIKTRGQQVTLRCSPKSGHDTVSWYQQALGQGPQFIFQYYEEEERQRGNFPDRFSGHQFPNYSSELNVNALLLGDSALYLCASSLALDTGELFFGEGSRLTVL.

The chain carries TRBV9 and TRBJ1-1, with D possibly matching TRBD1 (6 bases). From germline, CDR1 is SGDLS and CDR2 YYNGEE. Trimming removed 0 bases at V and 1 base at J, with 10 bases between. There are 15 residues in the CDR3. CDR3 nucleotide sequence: TGTGCCAGCAGCGTAGGAGGGGGGGCGAACACTGAAGCTTTCTTT. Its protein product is CASSVGGGANTEAFF.